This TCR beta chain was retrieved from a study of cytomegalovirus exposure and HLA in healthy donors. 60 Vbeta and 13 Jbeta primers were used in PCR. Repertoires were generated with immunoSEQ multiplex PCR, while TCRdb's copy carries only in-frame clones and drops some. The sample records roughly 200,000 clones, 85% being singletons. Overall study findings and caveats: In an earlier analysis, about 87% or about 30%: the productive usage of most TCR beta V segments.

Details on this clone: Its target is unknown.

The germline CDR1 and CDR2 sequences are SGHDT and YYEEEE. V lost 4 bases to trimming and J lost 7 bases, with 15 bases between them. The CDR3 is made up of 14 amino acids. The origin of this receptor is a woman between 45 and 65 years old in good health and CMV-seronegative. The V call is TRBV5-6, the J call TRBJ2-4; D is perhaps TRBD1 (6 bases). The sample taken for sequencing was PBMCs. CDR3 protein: CASSNMKGENIQYF. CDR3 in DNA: TGTGCCAGCAGCAACATGAAGGGGGAGAACATTCAGTACTTC.